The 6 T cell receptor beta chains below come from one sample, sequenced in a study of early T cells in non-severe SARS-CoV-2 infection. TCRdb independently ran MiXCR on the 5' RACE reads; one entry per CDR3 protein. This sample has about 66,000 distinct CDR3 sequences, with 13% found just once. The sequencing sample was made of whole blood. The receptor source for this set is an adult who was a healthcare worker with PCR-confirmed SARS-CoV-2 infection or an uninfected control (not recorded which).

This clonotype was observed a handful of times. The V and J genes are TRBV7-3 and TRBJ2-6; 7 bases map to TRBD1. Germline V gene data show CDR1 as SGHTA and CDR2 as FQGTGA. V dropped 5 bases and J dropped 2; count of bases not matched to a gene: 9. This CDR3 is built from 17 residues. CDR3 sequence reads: CASSSRQGFPGANVLTF. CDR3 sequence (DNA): TGTGCCAGCAGCAGTAGACAGGGATTTCCTGGGGCCAACGTCCTGACTTTC.

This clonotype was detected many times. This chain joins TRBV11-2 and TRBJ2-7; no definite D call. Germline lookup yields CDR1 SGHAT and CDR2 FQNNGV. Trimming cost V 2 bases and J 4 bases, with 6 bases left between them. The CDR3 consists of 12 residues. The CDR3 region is CASSLSRYEQYF. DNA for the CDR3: TGTGCCAGCAGCTTAAGTCGGTACGAGCAGTACTTC.

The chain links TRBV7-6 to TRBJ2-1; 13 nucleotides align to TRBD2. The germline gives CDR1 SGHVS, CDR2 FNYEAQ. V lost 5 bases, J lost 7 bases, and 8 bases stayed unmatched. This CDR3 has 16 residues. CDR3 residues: CASSRTSGRATNEQFF. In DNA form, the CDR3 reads TGTGCCAGCAGCCGCACTAGCGGGAGGGCCACGAATGAGCAGTTCTTC.

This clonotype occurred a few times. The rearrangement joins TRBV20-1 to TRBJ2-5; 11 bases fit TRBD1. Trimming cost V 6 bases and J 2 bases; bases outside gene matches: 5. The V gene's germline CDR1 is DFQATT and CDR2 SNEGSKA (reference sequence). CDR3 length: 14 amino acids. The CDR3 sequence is CSAGTGGIQETQYF. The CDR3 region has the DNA TGCAGTGCAGGGACAGGGGGGATACAAGAGACCCAGTACTTC.

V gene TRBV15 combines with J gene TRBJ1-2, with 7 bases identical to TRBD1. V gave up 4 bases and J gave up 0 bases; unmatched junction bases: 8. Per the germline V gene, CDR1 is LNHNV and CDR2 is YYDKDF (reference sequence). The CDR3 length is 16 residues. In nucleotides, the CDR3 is TGTGCCACCAGCATACCTGGGACAGAGACTAACTATGGCTACACCTTC. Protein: CATSIPGTETNYGYTF.

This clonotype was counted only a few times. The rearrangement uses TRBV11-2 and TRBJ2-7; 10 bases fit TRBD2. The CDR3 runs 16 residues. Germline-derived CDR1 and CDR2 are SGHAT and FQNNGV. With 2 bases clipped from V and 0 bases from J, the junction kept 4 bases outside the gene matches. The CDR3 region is CASSLRTSGYSYEQYF. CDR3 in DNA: TGTGCCAGCAGCTTACGGACTAGCGGATACTCCTACGAGCAGTACTTC.